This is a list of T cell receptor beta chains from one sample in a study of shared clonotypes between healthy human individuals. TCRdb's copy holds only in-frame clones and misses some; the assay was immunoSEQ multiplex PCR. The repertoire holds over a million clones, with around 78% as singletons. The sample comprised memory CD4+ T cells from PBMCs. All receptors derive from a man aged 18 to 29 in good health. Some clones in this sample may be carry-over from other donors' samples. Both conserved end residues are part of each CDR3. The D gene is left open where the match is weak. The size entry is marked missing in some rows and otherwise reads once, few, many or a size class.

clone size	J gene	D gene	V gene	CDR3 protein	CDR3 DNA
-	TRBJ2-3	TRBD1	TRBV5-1	CASSLDTGASDTQYF	TGCGCCAGCAGCCTCGATACAGGGGCCTCCGATACGCAGTATTTT
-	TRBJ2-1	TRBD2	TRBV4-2	CASSQEVAGVGDNEQFF	TGTGCCAGCAGCCAAGAGGTTGCGGGAGTGGGGGACAATGAGCAGTTCTTC
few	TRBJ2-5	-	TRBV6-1	CASNRGRGGETQYF	TGTGCCAGCAATCGGGGGCGGGGAGGAGAGACCCAGTACTTC
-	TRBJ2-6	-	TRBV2	CARRPASGQASGANVLTF	TGTGCCAGGAGGCCGGCAAGCGGGCAGGCCTCTGGGGCCAACGTCCTGACTTTC
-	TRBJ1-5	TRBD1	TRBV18	CASSLQGASNQPQHF	TGTGCCAGCTCACTGCAGGGGGCAAGCAATCAGCCCCAGCATTTT
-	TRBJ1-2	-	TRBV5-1	CASSPMQNYGYTF	TGCGCCAGCAGCCCCATGCAGAACTATGGCTACACCTTC
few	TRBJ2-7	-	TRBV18	CASSPTGGNTEQYF	TGTGCCAGCTCACCCACGGGTGGGAACACCGAGCAGTACTTC
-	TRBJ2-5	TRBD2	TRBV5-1	CASSAGTSGDQETQYF	TGCGCCAGCAGCGCTGGGACTAGCGGAGACCAAGAGACCCAGTACTTC
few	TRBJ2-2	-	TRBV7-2	CASSLPNTGELFF	TGTGCCAGCAGCTTGCCGAACACCGGGGAGCTGTTTTTT
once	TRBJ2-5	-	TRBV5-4	CASGWDQETQYF	TGTGCCAGCGGTTGGGATCAAGAGACCCAGTACTTC
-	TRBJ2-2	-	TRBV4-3	CASSPRGPGELFF	TGCGCCAGCAGCCCTCGGGGCCCCGGGGAGCTGTTTTTT
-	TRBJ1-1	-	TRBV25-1	CASSESVNTEAFF	TGTGCCAGCAGTGAATCGGTTAACACTGAAGCTTTCTTT
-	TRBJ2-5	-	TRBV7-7	CASSLGGQAQETQYF	TGTGCCAGCAGCTTAGGGGGCCAGGCACAAGAGACCCAGTACTTC
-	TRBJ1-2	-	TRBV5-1	CASSLGTTNYGYTF	TGCGCCAGCAGCTTGGGGACGACAAACTATGGCTACACCTTC
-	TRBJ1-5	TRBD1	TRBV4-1	CASSQGSTTGVGNQPQHF	TGCGCCAGCAGCCAAGGGTCGACTACAGGGGTCGGCAATCAGCCCCAGCATTTT
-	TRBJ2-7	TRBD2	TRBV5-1	CASQRTSGSDEQYF	TGCGCCAGCCAGAGGACTAGCGGGAGTGACGAGCAGTACTTC
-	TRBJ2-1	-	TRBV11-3	CASSLDGSGVSEQFF	TGTGCCAGCAGCTTAGACGGGTCAGGGGTCAGTGAGCAGTTCTTC
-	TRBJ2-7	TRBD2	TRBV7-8	CASRIAGSHEQYF	TGTGCCAGCCGAATAGCGGGGAGTCACGAGCAGTACTTC
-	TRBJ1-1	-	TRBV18	CASSLDTEAFF	TGTGCCAGCTCACTGGACACTGAAGCTTTCTTT
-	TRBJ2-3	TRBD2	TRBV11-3	CASSSFSGSTDTQYF	TGTGCCAGCAGCTCCTTTAGCGGGAGCACAGATACGCAGTATTTT
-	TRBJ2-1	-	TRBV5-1	CASSALGLQFF	TGCGCCAGCAGCGCCCTGGGTCTGCAGTTCTTC
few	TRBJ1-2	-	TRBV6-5	CASSAHQAPYGYTF	TGTGCCAGCAGTGCCCACCAGGCTCCCTATGGCTACACCTTC
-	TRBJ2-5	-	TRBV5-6	CASSLRGQGGKETQYF	TGTGCCAGCAGCTTGCGGGGGCAGGGAGGGAAAGAGACCCAGTACTTC
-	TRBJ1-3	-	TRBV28	CASIPIGNTIYF	TGTGCCAGCATCCCGATAGGAAACACCATATATTTT
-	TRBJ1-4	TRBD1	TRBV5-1	CASSLQGAGEKLFF	TGCGCCAGCAGCTTGCAGGGGGCGGGTGAAAAACTGTTTTTT
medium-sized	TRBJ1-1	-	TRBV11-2	CASSLRFGTVNTEAFF	TGTGCCAGCAGCTTAAGGTTCGGGACGGTGAACACTGAAGCTTTCTTT
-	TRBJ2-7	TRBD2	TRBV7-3	CASSLQAGGHEQYF	TGTGCCAGCAGCTTACAGGCGGGAGGGCACGAGCAGTACTTC
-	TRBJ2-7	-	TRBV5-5	CASSLSGSSYEQYF	TGTGCCAGCAGCTTGTCGGGCAGCTCCTACGAGCAGTACTTC
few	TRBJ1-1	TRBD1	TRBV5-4	CASRTSQGARTEAFF	TGTGCCAGCAGAACATCACAGGGGGCGCGTACTGAAGCTTTCTTT
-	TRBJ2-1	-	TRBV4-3	CASSQAQGLGGGAYNEQFF	TGCGCCAGCAGCCAAGCGCAGGGGCTTGGCGGGGGCGCCTACAATGAGCAGTTCTTC
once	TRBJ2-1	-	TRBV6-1	CASSKTGAQNEQFF	TGTGCCAGCAGTAAAACGGGAGCCCAGAATGAGCAGTTCTTC
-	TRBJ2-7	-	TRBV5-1	CASSPGTLSYEQYF	TGCGCCAGCAGCCCCGGAACTCTCTCCTACGAGCAGTACTTC
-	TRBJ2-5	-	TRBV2	CASSDRQETQYF	TGTGCCAGCAGCGACAGGCAAGAGACCCAGTACTTC
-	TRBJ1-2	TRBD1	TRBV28	CASSSIGQGAYGYTF	TGTGCCAGCAGTTCCATCGGACAGGGGGCATATGGCTACACCTTC
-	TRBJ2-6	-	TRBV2	CASKFSGANVLTF	TGTGCCAGCAAGTTCTCTGGGGCCAACGTCCTGACTTTC
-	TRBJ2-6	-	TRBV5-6	CASSSLRGTAFSGANVLTF	TGTGCCAGCAGCTCTCTGAGGGGAACGGCGTTCTCTGGGGCCAACGTCCTGACTTTC